This T cell receptor (beta chain) was sequenced for a study of cytomegalovirus exposure and HLA in healthy donors. This clone occurred a few times. 60 Vbeta and 13 Jbeta primers were used in PCR. Generated by immunoSEQ multiplex PCR, the TCRdb table keeps only in-frame clones and is missing some. The table lists roughly 98,000 clones, around 77% of them singletons, with 3% to 3.5% in the top ten. The length of the CDR3 is 15 residues. The V gene's germline CDR1 is SGHDT and CDR2 YYEEEE. V dropped 0 bases and J dropped 4; count of bases not matched to a gene: 5. V and J are TRBV5-6 and TRBJ1-1; 8 nucleotides match TRBD1. The receptor's source is a man aged 35 to 55 in good health and CMV-seronegative. Sequencing was done on a sample of PBMCs. CDR3 sequence: CASSLAPGGVTEAFF. CDR3 bases: TGTGCCAGCAGCTTGGCTCCAGGGGGCGTCACTGAAGCTTTCTTT.